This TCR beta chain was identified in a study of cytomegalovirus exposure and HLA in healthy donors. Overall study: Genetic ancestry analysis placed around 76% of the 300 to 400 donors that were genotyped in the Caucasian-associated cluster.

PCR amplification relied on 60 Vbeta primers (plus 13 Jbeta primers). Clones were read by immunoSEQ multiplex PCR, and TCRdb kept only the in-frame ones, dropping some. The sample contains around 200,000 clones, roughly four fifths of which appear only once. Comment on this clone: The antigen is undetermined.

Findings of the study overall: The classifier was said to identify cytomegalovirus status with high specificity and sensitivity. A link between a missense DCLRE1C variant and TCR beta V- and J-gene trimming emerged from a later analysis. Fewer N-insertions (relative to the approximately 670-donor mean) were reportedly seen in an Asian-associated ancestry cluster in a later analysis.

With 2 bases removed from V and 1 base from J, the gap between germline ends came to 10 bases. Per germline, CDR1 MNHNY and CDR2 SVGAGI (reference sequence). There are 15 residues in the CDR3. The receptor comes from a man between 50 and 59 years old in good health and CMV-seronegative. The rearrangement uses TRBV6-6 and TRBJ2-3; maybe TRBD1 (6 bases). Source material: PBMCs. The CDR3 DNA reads TGTGCCAGCAGTTACCAGGGGACCGGCACAGATACGCAGTATTTT. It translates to CASSYQGTGTDTQYF.